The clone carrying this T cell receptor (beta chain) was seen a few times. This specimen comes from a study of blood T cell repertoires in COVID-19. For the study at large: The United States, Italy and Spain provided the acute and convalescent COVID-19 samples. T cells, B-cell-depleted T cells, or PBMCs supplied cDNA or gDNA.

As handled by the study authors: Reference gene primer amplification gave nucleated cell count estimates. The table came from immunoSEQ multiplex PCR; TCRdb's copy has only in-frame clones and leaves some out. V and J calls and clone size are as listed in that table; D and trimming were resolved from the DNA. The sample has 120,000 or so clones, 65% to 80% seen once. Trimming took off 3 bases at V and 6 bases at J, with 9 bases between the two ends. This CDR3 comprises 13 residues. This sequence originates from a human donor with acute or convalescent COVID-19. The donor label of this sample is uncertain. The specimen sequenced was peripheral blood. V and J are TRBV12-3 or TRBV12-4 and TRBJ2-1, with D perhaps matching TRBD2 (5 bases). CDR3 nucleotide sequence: TGTGCCAGCAGTTTCTCGACTATCAATGAGCAGTTCTTC. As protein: CASSFSTINEQFF.